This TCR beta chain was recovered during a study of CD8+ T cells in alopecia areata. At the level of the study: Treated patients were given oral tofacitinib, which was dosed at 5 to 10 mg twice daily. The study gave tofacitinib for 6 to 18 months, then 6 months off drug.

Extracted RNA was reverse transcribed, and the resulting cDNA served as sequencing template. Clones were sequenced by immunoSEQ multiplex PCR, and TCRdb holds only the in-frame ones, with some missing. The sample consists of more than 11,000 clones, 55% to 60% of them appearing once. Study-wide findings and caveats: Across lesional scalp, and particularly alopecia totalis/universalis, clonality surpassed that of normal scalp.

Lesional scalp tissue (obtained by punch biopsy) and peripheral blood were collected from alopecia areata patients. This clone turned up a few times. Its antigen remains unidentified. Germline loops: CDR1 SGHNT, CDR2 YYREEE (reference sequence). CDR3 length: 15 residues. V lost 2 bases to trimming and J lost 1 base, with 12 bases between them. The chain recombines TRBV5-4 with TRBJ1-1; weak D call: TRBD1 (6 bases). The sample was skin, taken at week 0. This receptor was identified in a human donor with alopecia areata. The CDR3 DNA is TGTGCCAGCAGCTTAAATGCAGGGGCGAACACTGAAGCTTTCTTT. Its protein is CASSLNAGANTEAFF.